The 8 T cell receptor beta chains presented below share a single source sample, sequenced in a study of blood T cell repertoires in COVID-19. TCRdb's table, derived via immunoSEQ multiplex PCR, lists solely in-frame clones and lacks some. The table records about 290,000 clones, under 90% of them present only once. The source material was peripheral blood. Receptors were obtained from a woman in her 30s with COVID-19, enrolled during active disease.

The CDR3, as DNA: TGTGCCAGCAGCCAAGATGACTTTTACAATGAGCAGTTCTTC. Translation gives CASSQDDFYNEQFF. The gene calls are TRBV3-1 (or the pseudogene TRBV3-2) and TRBJ2-1; D is unclear. CDR3 size: 14 residues. From germline, CDR1 is LGHDT and CDR2 YNNKEL (reference sequence). With 0 bases removed from V and 4 bases from J, the gap between germline ends came to 7 bases.

The J gene is TRBJ2-7, the V gene TRBV7-9; D might be TRBD1 (5 bases). This CDR3 contains 12 residues. Germline V gene lookup returns CDR1 SEHNR and CDR2 FQNEAQ (reference sequence). The germline V and J ends were trimmed by 5 bases and 3 bases, with 8 bases remaining between them. The CDR3 spells CASSEDNYEQYF. CDR3 nucleotides: TGTGCCAGCAGCGAGGACAACTACGAGCAGTACTTC.

This clone was counted a single time. The chain is built from TRBV7-9 and TRBJ1-1; TRBD1 might be the D (5 bases). V was pared by 8 bases and J by 3 bases, with 16 bases between. The germline V gene encodes CDR1 SEHNR and CDR2 FQNEAQ (reference sequence). CDR3 length equals 14 residues. CDR3 protein: CASVPDRGYTEAFF. The CDR3 nucleotides read TGTGCCAGCGTTCCGGATAGGGGTTACACTGAAGCTTTCTTT.

The gene calls are TRBV5-1 and TRBJ1-1; the match to TRBD1 covers 8 bases. In germline, CDR1 is SGHRS, CDR2 YFSETQ. The V gene end was trimmed by 2 bases and the J gene end by 4 bases; junction bases not matched to a gene: 4. CDR3 length: 14 residues. CDR3 sequence reads: CASSFGQGTTEAFF. Written as DNA, the CDR3 is TGCGCCAGCAGCTTTGGACAGGGAACCACTGAAGCTTTCTTT. Full variable domain (remainder filled in from reference TRBV5-1 and TRBJ1-1): KAGVTQTPRYLIKTRGQQVTLSCSPISGHRSVSWYQQTPGQGLQFLFEYFSETQRNKGNFPGRFSGRQFSNSRSEMNVSTLELGDSALYLCASSFGQGTTEAFFGQGTRLTVV.

The chain recombines TRBV5-1 with TRBJ2-3, with a tentative D call TRBD1 (5 bases). This CDR3 has 15 amino acids. The germline gives CDR1 SGHRS, CDR2 YFSETQ. Between the trimmed V and J ends, which lost 0 bases and 6 bases, there was a span of 14 bases. The CDR3 region is CASSLGAAGWDTQYF. The CDR3 DNA reads as TGCGCCAGCAGCTTGGGGGCCGCAGGGTGGGATACGCAGTATTTT.

The gene calls are TRBV7-6 and TRBJ2-3, with 11 bases lining up with TRBD2. In germline, CDR1 is SGHVS, CDR2 FNYEAQ. This CDR3 contains 15 residues. Trimming removed 4 bases from V and 5 bases from J; junction bases left unmatched: 5. CDR3 region: CASSSSGGYLDTQYF. CDR3 DNA sequence: TGTGCCAGCAGCTCTAGCGGGGGGTATTTAGATACGCAGTATTTT.

The chain links TRBV28 to TRBJ2-7; a weak D match, TRBD2 (5 bases). The CDR3 runs 14 residues. Trimming left V 5 bases short and J 0 bases short, with 11 bases between. Germline CDR1 MDHEN, CDR2 SYDVKM. CDR3 in amino acids: CASSRTDSSYEQYF. In DNA, the CDR3 is TGTGCCAGCAGTCGGACTGATAGCTCCTACGAGCAGTACTTC.

This rearrangement joins TRBV12-3 or TRBV12-4 to TRBJ1-1; TRBD1 might be the D (6 bases). The CDR3 has 12 amino acids. Trimming shortened V by 5 bases and J by 5 bases, and 9 bases separated the two germline ends. The CDR3 region is CASSAGETEAFF. The CDR3 DNA is TGTGCCAGCAGTGCAGGGGAGACTGAAGCTTTCTTT.